The 25 T cell receptor beta chains in this list originate from one sample, sequenced in a study of breast tumors, draining lymph nodes, adjacent tissues. The lymph nodes were axillary draining lymph nodes from breast cancer patients. Each CDR3 protein is one row after TCRdb ran MiXCR on the multiplex PCR reads. The sample has under 300,000 distinct CDR3 sequences, about 34% seen once. The sequenced material came from axillary lymph node tissue. All receptors derive from a female donor with breast cancer. Some clones in this sample may be carry-over from other donors' samples.

As to this clonotype: It may be a read error: a sequence one base away is much more abundant. This sequence joins TRBV5-4 and TRBJ1-4; 8 bases line up with TRBD1. Germline V gives CDR1 SGHNT, CDR2 YYREEE (reference sequence). V was pared by 3 bases and J by 7 bases, with 8 bases of the junction left unmatched. The CDR3 covers 15 residues. The CDR3 coding sequence is TGTGCCAGCAGCTCCAGGACAGGGTGGAGTGAAAAACTGTTTTTT. Amino acid sequence: CASSSRTGWSEKLFF.

This clonotype was counted at least ten times. The chain joins TRBV24-1 to TRBJ2-1; 8 bases are a match to TRBD2. Germline V gene lookup returns CDR1 KGHDR and CDR2 SFDVKD. The CDR3 runs 14 residues. The ends lost 10 bases at V and 7 bases at J; junction bases unmatched: 11. CDR3 in amino acids: CATNSGTAWNEQFF. The CDR3 DNA follows: TGTGCCACAAATAGCGGGACGGCATGGAATGAGCAGTTCTTC.

This clonotype appeared a single time. A much larger clone is a single base away; this may be a read error. The chain carries TRBV11-1 and TRBJ2-7, with TRBD2 matching 13 bases. The germline V gene encodes CDR1 SGHAT and CDR2 FQDESV (reference sequence). CDR3 length: 15 amino acids. DNA of the CDR3: TGTGCCAGCAGACGGACTAGCGGGAGTCCCTACGAGCGGTACTTC. Protein sequence: CASRRTSGSPYERYF.

This clonotype was picked up many times. This chain joins TRBV29-1 and TRBJ2-1, with 11 positions matching TRBD1. Per the germline V gene, CDR1 is SQVTM and CDR2 is ANQGSEA. CDR3 size: 13 residues. J gave up 4 bases and V 7 bases, and 3 bases lay outside the gene matches. The CDR3, as DNA: TGCAGCGCCGGACAGGGGGCTTACAATGAGCAGTTCTTC. It specifies CSAGQGAYNEQFF.

To note about this clonotype: At one end, the junction sequence differs from germline, possibly due to a read error. This chain joins TRBV30 and TRBJ2-5; 12 bases line up with TRBD1. This CDR3 is 15 amino acids long. Germline CDR1 GTSNPN, CDR2 SVGIG (reference sequence). Written as DNA, the CDR3 is TGTGCCCGGAGTCCGACCGGGACAGGGGGCCAGACCCAGTACTTC. Its translation is CARSPTGTGGQTQYF.

At least ten counts were recorded for this clonotype. Here the CDR3 DNA reads TGCAGTGCTAGGCGCAACGTGGGGGGGAGTGACAAAAACATTCAGTACTTC. Protein sequence: CSARRNVGGSDKNIQYF. The chain couples TRBV20-1 to TRBJ2-4, with 7 bases matching TRBD2. The germline CDR1 and CDR2 sequences are DFQATT and SNEGSKA (reference sequence). Trimming cost V 3 bases and J 3 bases; bases outside gene matches: 14. CDR3 length equals 17 residues.

This clonotype appeared many times. The chain combines TRBV7-2 with TRBJ1-2; 7 bases agree with TRBD1. V lost 5 bases and J lost 4; bases outside the gene matches: 7. In germline, CDR1 is SGHTA, CDR2 FQGNSA. The CDR3 consists of 14 residues. The CDR3 reads CASSTRQGSYGYTF. The CDR3 DNA sequence: TGTGCCAGCAGCACCCGACAGGGTTCCTATGGCTACACCTTC.

Note on this clonotype: The CDR3 ends on some other residue instead of the conserved phenylalanine or tryptophan, so this is likely a read error. V is TRBV7-9 and J is TRBJ2-7; 7 bases are shared with TRBD2. Germline V gene data show CDR1 as SEHNR and CDR2 as FQNEAQ (reference sequence). This CDR3 region has 14 residues. V shed 3 bases, J shed 4 bases, and the junction held 6 bases outside the gene matches. The CDR3 here is CASSLPTSVYEQYL. In DNA form, the CDR3 reads TGTGCCAGCAGCTTGCCTACTAGCGTGTACGAGCAGTACCTC.

Worth noting for this clonotype: Given a much more abundant clone one base away, this may be a read error. The rearrangement links TRBV7-8 to TRBJ2-1; 10 bases map to TRBD2. There are 16 residues in the CDR3. Germline V gives CDR1 SGHVS, CDR2 FQNEAQ. CDR3 amino acids: CTSSFGLAGAYNEQFF. In DNA form, the CDR3 reads TGTACCAGCAGCTTTGGTCTAGCGGGAGCGTACAATGAGCAGTTCTTC.

This clonotype was counted a few times. V is TRBV5-1 and J is TRBJ1-1; possible D gene TRBD1, 5 bases. This CDR3 spans 15 amino acids. From germline, CDR1 is SGHRS and CDR2 YFSETQ. Between the trimmed V and J ends, which lost 0 bases and 2 bases, there was a span of 11 bases. The CDR3 here is CASSLALGGNTEAFF. The DNA of the CDR3 is TGCGCCAGCAGCTTGGCCTTGGGGGGAAACACTGAAGCTTTCTTT.

This clonotype was seen many times. This rearrangement joins TRBV2 to TRBJ1-4; 7 bases align to TRBD1. The CDR3 is 12 residues long. V shed 8 bases, J shed 8 bases, and the junction held 5 bases outside the gene matches. The V gene's germline CDR1 is SNHLY and CDR2 FYNNEI. CDR3 DNA sequence: TGTGCCAGCCGTAGGGGGCAGGAAAAACTGTTTTTT. Translated, it gives CASRRGQEKLFF.

This clonotype occurred many times. The rearrangement joins TRBV2 to TRBJ2-7; 8 bases map to TRBD2. Germline CDR1 is SNHLY and CDR2 is FYNNEI. The trim removed 7 bases at V and 2 bases at J, leaving 7 bases unmatched. The CDR3 spans 14 residues. CDR3 coding DNA: TGTGCCAGCACGTGGGCGCGGGGGGCCTACGAGCAGTACTTC. This sequence encodes CASTWARGAYEQYF.

About this clonotype itself: This may stem from a read error, because a much larger clone lies one nucleotide away. The chain is built from TRBV18 and TRBJ2-7, with a weak D call TRBD1 (5 bases). The length of the CDR3 is 13 residues. Germline V lookup: CDR1 KGHSH, CDR2 LQKENI. The CDR3: CASSSRQGDEQCF. Here the CDR3 DNA reads TGTGCCAGCTCGTCGAGGCAGGGCGACGAGCAGTGCTTC.

The CDR3, as DNA: TGCAGTGCTGAACTGCATCAGCCCCAGCATTTT. Its protein product is CSAELHQPQHF. The rearrangement joins TRBV20-1 to TRBJ1-5; D is ambiguous. V was shortened by 5 bases and J by 5 bases, with 7 bases between the two germline ends. The CDR3 runs to 11 residues. Germline CDR1 reads DFQATT; CDR2 reads SNEGSKA (reference sequence).

This clonotype was counted between two and nine times. This may be a read error: a much more frequent sequence differs by one nucleotide. V and J are TRBV20-1 and TRBJ1-6; TRBD1 might be the D (6 bases). CDR3 length: 13 residues. CDR1 is DFQATT and CDR2 is SNEGSKA in the germline V gene (reference sequence). Trimming pared 5 bases from V and 10 bases from J, leaving 15 bases between. The CDR3 DNA reads TGCAGTGCTGGAGTTAACAGGGTGTCACCCCTCCACTTT. Translating gives CSAGVNRVSPLHF.

This clonotype was picked up many times. V usage is TRBV7-2 and J usage is TRBJ2-5; 9 bases line up with TRBD2. Per germline, CDR1 SGHTA and CDR2 FQGNSA. After removal of 4 bases from V and 3 bases from J, the junction contained 9 bases not matched to a gene. The CDR3 runs to 16 residues. The CDR3 region is CASSSFTSGLKETQYF. CDR3 in DNA: TGTGCCAGCAGCTCTTTTACTAGCGGGTTAAAAGAGACCCAGTACTTC.

On this clonotype itself: A much larger clone lies a single base off, so this may be a read error. The chain combines TRBV20-1 with TRBJ1-5; 9 positions agree with TRBD1. Germline assignment: CDR1 DFQATT and CDR2 SNEGSKA (reference sequence). V shed 0 bases and J 3 bases; nucleotides not matched to a gene: 9. This CDR3 has 17 residues. The CDR3 spells CSARDAQGAALNQPQHF. DNA for the CDR3: TGCAGTGCTAGAGATGCACAGGGGGCGGCGCTCAATCAGCCCCAGCATTTT.

The rearrangement uses TRBV19 and TRBJ2-5, with 7 bases identical to TRBD1. CDR3 length equals 14 residues. V trimming: 3 bases; J trimming: 5 bases; junction bases outside the gene matches: 6. Germline CDR1 and CDR2: LNHDA and SQIVND (reference sequence). DNA of the CDR3: TGTGCCAGTAGTATCGACAGGGAGTGGGAGACCCAGTACTTC. This codes for CASSIDREWETQYF.

In the case of this clonotype: This sequence may be a read error, since a much larger clone differs from it by one base. The genes are TRBV20-1 and TRBJ2-3, with D possibly being TRBD2 (6 bases). Germline V CDR1 and CDR2: DFQATT, SNEGSKA (reference sequence). This CDR3 has 14 amino acids. CDR3 sequence: CSAAGGPQTATQYF. In nucleotides, the CDR3 is TGCAGTGCCGCCGGAGGGCCTCAAACAGCTACGCAGTATTTT.

J is TRBJ2-3 and V is TRBV19, with 14 bases aligning to TRBD2. Germline V gene sequence: CDR1 LNHDA, CDR2 SQIVND (reference sequence). There are 16 residues in the CDR3. The V gene end was trimmed by 5 bases and the J gene end by 7 bases; junction bases not matched to a gene: 8. The CDR3 spells CASSDIGTSGGYTQYF. CDR3 DNA sequence: TGTGCCAGTAGTGACATCGGGACTAGCGGGGGTTATACGCAGTATTTT. Full variable domain (outside the CDR3, taken from reference TRBV19 and TRBJ2-3): DGGITQSPKYLFRKEGQNVTLSCEQNLNHDAMYWYRQDPGQGLRLIYYSQIVNDFQKGDIAEGYSVSREKKESFPLTVTSAQKNPTAFYLCASSDIGTSGGYTQYFGPGTRLTVL.

This clonotype was counted only a few times. V is TRBV18 and J is TRBJ2-1, with D possibly being TRBD1 (5 bases). This CDR3 comprises 13 residues. V dropped 3 bases and J dropped 8 bases, with 11 bases sitting between them. Germline CDR1 is KGHSH and CDR2 is LQKENI. CDR3 sequence reads: CASSPPQGDEQFF. Written as DNA, the CDR3 is TGTGCCAGCTCACCGCCTCAGGGTGATGAGCAGTTCTTC.

Worth noting for this clonotype: The CDR3 carries no conserved terminal phenylalanine or tryptophan, so it likely arises from a read error. The rearrangement joins TRBV9 to TRBJ2-7; the D is unclear. Trimming cost V 7 bases and J 3 bases, with 14 bases left between them. The CDR3 spans 13 residues. Germline V lookup: CDR1 SGDLS, CDR2 YYNGEE. The DNA of the CDR3 is TGTGCCAGCTCTCCGAGGAATCTCTACGAGCAGTACTCC. Translation: CASSPRNLYEQYS.

The chain couples TRBV11-2 to TRBJ2-3; 7 bases map to TRBD2. CDR1 SGHAT and CDR2 FQNNGV come from the germline V gene. The ends lost 6 bases at V and 2 bases at J; junction bases unmatched: 11. The CDR3 totals 16 residues. The CDR3 DNA reads as TGTGCCAGCAGACTGGGGGAGGGGAGGTACACAGATACGCAGTATTTT. Its translation is CASRLGEGRYTDTQYF.

This clonotype was seen only a few times. The chain couples TRBV14 to TRBJ2-3, with D perhaps matching TRBD2 (5 bases). The V gene's germline CDR1 is SGHDN and CDR2 FVKESK. With 4 bases removed from V and 4 bases from J, the gap between germline ends came to 12 bases. The CDR3 has 14 amino acids. The chain's CDR3 is CASSPRTRSDTQYF. DNA of the CDR3: TGTGCCAGCAGCCCAAGAACTAGGTCAGATACGCAGTATTTT.

This clonotype was seen ten or more times. This chain joins TRBV19 and TRBJ2-7; 9 positions match TRBD1. Trimming at V came to 5 bases and at J to 3 bases, leaving 5 bases not matched to a gene. Germline V gene sequence: CDR1 LNHDA, CDR2 SQIVND (reference sequence). There are 14 residues in the CDR3. The chain's CDR3 is CASSPGQGNYEQYF. The CDR3 bases are TGTGCCAGTAGTCCAGGACAGGGGAACTACGAGCAGTACTTC.